This TCR beta chain was retrieved from a study of T cell responses to AZD1222 COVID-19 vaccine. Notes on the study in general: Clonal diversity was possibly underestimated, and the donors were mostly white British, with more females. Sampling captured repertoires only after the peak T cell response. Nearly half of spike-specific TCRs reportedly target unmutated variant regions.

Details on this clone: Its matching antigen is unknown.

Measured with immunoSEQ multiplex PCR; TCRdb has only the in-frame clones, and not every one. The sample lists more than 70,000 clones, about 88% occurring once. This material consisted of peripheral blood, taken 28 days after the second AZD1222 dose. The TCR sequence derives from an adult who received the AZD1222 COVID-19 vaccine.

CDR3 protein: CATAGDNTGELFF. CDR3 nucleotides: TGTGCCACCGCGGGAGACAACACCGGGGAGCTGTTTTTT. The rearrangement uses TRBV24-1 and TRBJ2-2, with TRBD2 identical over 7 bases. This CDR3 contains 13 residues. V trimming: 9 bases; J trimming: 2 bases; junction bases outside the gene matches: 2. Germline assignment: CDR1 KGHDR and CDR2 SFDVKD.